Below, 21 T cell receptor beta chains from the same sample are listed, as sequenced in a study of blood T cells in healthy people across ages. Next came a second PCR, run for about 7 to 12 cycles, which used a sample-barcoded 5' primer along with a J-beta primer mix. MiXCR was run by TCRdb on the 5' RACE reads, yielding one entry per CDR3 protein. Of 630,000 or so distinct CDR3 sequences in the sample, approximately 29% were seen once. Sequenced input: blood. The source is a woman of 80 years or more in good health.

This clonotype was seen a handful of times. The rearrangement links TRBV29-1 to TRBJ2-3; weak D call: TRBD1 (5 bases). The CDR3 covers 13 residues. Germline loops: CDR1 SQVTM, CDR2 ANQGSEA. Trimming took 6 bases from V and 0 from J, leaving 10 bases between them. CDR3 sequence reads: CSVLGHSTDTQYF. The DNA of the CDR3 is TGCAGCGTATTAGGACACAGCACAGATACGCAGTATTTT.

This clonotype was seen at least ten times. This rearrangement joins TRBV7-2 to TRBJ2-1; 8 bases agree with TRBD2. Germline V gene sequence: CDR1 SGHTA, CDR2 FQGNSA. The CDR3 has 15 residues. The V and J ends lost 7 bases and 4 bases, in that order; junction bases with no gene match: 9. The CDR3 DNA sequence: TGTGCCAGCACCCTGGTCGGGGGGGCGTACAATGAGCAGTTCTTC. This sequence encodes CASTLVGGAYNEQFF.

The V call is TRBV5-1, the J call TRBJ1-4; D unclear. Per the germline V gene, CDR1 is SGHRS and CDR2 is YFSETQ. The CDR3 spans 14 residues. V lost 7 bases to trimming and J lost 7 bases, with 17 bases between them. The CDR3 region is CASGREPRAEKLFF. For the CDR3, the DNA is TGCGCCAGCGGCCGGGAGCCCCGGGCTGAAAAACTGTTTTTT.

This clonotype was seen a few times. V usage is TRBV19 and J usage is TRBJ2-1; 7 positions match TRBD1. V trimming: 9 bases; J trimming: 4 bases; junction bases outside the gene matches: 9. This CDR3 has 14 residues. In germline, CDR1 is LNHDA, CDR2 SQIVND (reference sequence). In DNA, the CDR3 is TGTGCCAGCAGAGGGCAGGGGGTTTACAATGAGCAGTTCTTC. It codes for CASRGQGVYNEQFF.

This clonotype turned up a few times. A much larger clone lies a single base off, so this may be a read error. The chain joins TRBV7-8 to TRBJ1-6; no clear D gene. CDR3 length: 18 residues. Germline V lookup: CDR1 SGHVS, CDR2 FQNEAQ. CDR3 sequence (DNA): TGTGCCAGCAGCTTAGCGCGACCGGGGAGCTCCTATAATTCACCCCCCCACTTT. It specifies CASSLARPGSSYNSPPHF.

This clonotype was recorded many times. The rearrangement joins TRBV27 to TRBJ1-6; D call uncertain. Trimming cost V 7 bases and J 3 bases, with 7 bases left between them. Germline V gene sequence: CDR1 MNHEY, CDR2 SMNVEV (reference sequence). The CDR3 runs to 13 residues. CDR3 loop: CASTGNYNSPLHF. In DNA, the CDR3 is TGTGCCAGCACGGGGAACTATAATTCACCCCTCCACTTT.

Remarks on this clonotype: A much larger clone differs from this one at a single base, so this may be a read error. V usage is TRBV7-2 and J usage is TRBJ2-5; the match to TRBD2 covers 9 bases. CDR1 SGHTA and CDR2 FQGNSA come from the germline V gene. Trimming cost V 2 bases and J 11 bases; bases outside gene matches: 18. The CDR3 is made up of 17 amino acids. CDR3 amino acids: CASSLYGAGGPNNEQYF. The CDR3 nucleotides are TGTGCCAGCAGCTTATACGGGGCGGGGGGGCCTAACAATGAGCAGTACTTC.

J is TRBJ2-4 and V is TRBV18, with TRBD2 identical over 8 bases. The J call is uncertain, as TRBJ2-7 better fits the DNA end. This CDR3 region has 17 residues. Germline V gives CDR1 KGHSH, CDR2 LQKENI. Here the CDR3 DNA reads TGTGCCAGCTCACAATTCCCCGGGGGGGTCCAGACCTACGAGCAGTACTTC. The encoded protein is CASSQFPGGVQTYEQYF.

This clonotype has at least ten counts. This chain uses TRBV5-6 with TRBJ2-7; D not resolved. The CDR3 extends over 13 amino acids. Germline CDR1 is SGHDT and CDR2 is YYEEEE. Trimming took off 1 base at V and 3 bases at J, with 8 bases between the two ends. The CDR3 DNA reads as TGTGCCAGCAGCTTGCAACAGTACTACGAGCAGTACTTC. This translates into CASSLQQYYEQYF. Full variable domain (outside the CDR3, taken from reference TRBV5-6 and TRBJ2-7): DAGVTQSPTHLIKTRGQQVTLRCSPKSGHDTVSWYQQALGQGPQFIFQYYEEEERQRGNFPDRFSGHQFPNYSSELNVNALLLGDSALYLCASSLQQYYEQYFGPGTRLTVT.

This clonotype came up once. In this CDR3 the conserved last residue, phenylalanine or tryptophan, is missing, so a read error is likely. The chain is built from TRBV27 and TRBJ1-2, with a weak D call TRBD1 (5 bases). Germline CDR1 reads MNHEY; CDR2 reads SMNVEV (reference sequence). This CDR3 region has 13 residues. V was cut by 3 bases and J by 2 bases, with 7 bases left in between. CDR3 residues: CASSFEGNYGYTL. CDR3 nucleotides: TGTGCCAGCAGTTTCGAGGGGAACTATGGCTACACCCTC.

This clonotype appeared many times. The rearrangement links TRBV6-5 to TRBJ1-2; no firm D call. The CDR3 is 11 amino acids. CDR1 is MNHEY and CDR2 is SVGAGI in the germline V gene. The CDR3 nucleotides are TGTGCTACCAAAAAAGTCTATGGCTACACCTTC. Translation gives CATKKVYGYTF.

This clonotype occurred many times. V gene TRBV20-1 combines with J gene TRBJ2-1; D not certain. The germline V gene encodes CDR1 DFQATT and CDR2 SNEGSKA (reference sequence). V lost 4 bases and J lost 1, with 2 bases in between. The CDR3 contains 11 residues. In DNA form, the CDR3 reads TGCAGTGCTAAATCCTACAATGAGCAGTTCTTC. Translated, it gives CSAKSYNEQFF.

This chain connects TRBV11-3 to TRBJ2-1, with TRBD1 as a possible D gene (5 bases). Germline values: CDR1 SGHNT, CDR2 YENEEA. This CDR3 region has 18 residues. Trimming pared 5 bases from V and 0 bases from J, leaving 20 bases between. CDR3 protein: CASSPRSAGPSSYNEQFF. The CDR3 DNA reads TGTGCCAGCAGCCCCAGGTCGGCAGGGCCTAGCTCCTACAATGAGCAGTTCTTC.

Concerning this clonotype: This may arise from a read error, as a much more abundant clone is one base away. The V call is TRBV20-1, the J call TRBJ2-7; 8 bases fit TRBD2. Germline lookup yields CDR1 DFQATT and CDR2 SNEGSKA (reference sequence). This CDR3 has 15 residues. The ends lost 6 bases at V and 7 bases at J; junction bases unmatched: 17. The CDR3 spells CSAPRRGGLYNEQYF. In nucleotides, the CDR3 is TGCAGTGCGCCCCGCCGGGGGGGCCTCTACAATGAGCAGTACTTC.

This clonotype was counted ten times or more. This CDR3 reads CASSNSGGATNEKLFF. DNA of the CDR3: TGTGCCAGCAGCAACTCAGGGGGCGCAACTAATGAAAAACTGTTTTTT. J is TRBJ1-4 and V is TRBV3-1; 8 nucleotides align to TRBD1. In germline, CDR1 is LGHDT, CDR2 YNNKEL (reference sequence). The CDR3 sequence is 16 residues long. The ends lost 5 bases at V and 0 bases at J; junction bases unmatched: 5.

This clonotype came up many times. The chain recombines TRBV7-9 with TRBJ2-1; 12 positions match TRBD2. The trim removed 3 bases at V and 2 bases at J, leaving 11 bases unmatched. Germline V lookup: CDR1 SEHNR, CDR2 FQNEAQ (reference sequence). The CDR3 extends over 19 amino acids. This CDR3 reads CASSFGTSGGLPPYNEQFF. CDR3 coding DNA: TGTGCCAGCAGCTTTGGTACTAGCGGGGGGTTGCCCCCCTACAATGAGCAGTTCTTC.

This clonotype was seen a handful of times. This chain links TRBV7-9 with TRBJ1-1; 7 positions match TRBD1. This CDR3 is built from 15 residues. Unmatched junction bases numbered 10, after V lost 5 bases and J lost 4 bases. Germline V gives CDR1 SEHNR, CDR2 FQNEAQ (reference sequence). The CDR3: CASSRQTGFGTEAFF. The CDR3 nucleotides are TGTGCCAGCAGCCGGCAGACAGGGTTTGGCACTGAAGCTTTCTTT.

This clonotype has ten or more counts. Here the CDR3 reads CASSIDKRDGYTF. Here the CDR3 DNA reads TGTGCCAGCAGTATCGACAAGAGAGACGGCTACACCTTC. The chain combines TRBV27 with TRBJ1-2; no clear D gene. V lost 5 bases and J 8 bases, leaving 15 bases between the germline ends. The V gene's germline CDR1 is MNHEY and CDR2 SMNVEV (reference sequence). This CDR3 is 13 amino acids long.

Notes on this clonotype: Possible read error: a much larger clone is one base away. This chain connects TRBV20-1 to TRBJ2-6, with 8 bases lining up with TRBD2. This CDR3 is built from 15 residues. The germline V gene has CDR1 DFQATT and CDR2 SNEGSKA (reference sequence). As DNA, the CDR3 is TGCAGTGCTAGGCGGGGGGAAGCTGGGGCCAACGTCCGGACTTTC. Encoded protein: CSARRGEAGANVRTF.

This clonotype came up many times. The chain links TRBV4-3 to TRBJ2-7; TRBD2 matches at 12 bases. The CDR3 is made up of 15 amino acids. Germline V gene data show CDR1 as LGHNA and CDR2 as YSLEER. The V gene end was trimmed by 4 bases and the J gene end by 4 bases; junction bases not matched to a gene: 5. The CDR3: CASSRRLAGAYEQYF. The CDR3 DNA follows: TGCGCCAGCAGCCGGAGACTAGCGGGGGCTTACGAGCAGTACTTC.

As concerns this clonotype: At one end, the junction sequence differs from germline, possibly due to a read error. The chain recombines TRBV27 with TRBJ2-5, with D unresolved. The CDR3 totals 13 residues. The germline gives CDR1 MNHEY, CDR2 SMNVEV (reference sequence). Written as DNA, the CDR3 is TGTGGCAGCAGTTTCGGGCAAGGTGAGACCCAGTACTTC. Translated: CGSSFGQGETQYF.